Included here is one T cell receptor (beta chain) sequence, with context. Original processing notes: Amplification from reference gene primers served as the basis for estimated nucleated cell counts. Some clones are missing from TCRdb's copy, which holds only in-frame ones; the method was immunoSEQ multiplex PCR. Clone size and the V and J calls come from that table; the DNA yielded D and trimming. This table holds about 170,000 clones, about four fifths found once. There are 15 residues in the CDR3. V lost 0 bases and J lost 3; bases outside the gene matches: 4. The germline CDR1 and CDR2 sequences are SGHNT and YYREEE (reference sequence). Seattle-derived patients entered the study during active infection and were followed longitudinally. This entry belongs to a study of blood T cell repertoires in COVID-19. The wider study: Specimens from acute and convalescent COVID-19 originated in the United States, Italy and Spain. From T cells, B-cell-depleted T cells, or PBMCs came the material, which was cDNA or gDNA.

The source material was peripheral blood. The clonotype was recovered from a woman older than 75 with COVID-19, enrolled during active disease. The chain uses TRBV5-4 and TRBJ2-7; 9 bases align to TRBD2. CDR3 nucleotide sequence: TGTGCCAGCAGCTTGGACTTGCGGGGGGGCTACGAGCAGTACTTC. It codes for CASSLDLRGGYEQYF.